The next 7 T cell receptor beta chains were all read from a single sample in a study of T cells in Graves' hyperthyroidism and ophthalmopathy. There were TCR beta CDR3 regions amplified from RNA transcripts. HTBI primers were employed in a first-round RT-PCR of the TCR CDR3. From the multiplex PCR reads, TCRdb called clonotypes with MiXCR, one entry per CDR3 protein. Counted here are about 570,000 distinct CDR3 sequences, 11% to 15% occurring once; the ten biggest clones make up about 15%. Material: blood. Source of these receptors: a woman between 40 and 50 years old with Graves' hyperthyroidism.

This clonotype was detected a few times. The V gene is TRBV7-9, the J gene TRBJ1-3; D not certain. Germline V CDR1 and CDR2: SEHNR, FQNEAQ (reference sequence). V was shortened by 1 base and J by 0 bases, with 7 bases between the two germline ends. The CDR3 covers 15 residues. Here the CDR3 reads CASSLEASSGNTIYF. The DNA for the CDR3 is TGTGCCAGCAGCTTAGAAGCCAGCTCTGGAAACACCATATATTTT.

As to this clonotype: This may be a read error, as it is one base from a much larger clone. The chain combines TRBV11-3 with TRBJ2-2; D remains unclear. Germline lookup yields CDR1 SGHNT and CDR2 YENEEA. The V gene lost 4 bases and the J gene lost 7 bases, with 4 bases spanning the gap. The CDR3 has 11 amino acids. The CDR3 reads CASSSVGELFF. The CDR3 DNA sequence: TGTGCCAGCAGCTCTGTCGGGGAGCTGTTTTTT.

This clonotype showed up many times. This chain joins TRBV2 and TRBJ1-2, with D uncertain. Between the trimmed V and J ends, which lost 1 base and 4 bases, there was a span of 10 bases. Germline lookup yields CDR1 SNHLY and CDR2 FYNNEI. The length of the CDR3 is 14 residues. The CDR3 region is CASSEGAFRYGYTF. CDR3 sequence (DNA): TGTGCCAGCAGTGAAGGAGCATTCCGCTATGGCTACACCTTC.

This clonotype was detected only a few times. The V and J genes are TRBV15 and TRBJ1-2, with unresolved D. Trimming left V 1 base short and J 2 bases short, with 11 bases between. Germline loops: CDR1 LNHNV, CDR2 YYDKDF (reference sequence). The CDR3 contains 15 residues. The CDR3: CATSRGIVGNYGYTF. CDR3 in DNA: TGTGCCACCAGCAGAGGGATCGTGGGGAACTATGGCTACACCTTC.

This clonotype occurred many times. The chain links TRBV20-1 to TRBJ2-4, with D possibly TRBD2 on 5 matching bases. From germline, CDR1 is DFQATT and CDR2 SNEGSKA (reference sequence). V was trimmed by 6 bases and J by 8 bases, leaving 11 bases between them. This CDR3 is built from 11 residues. The CDR3 region is CSAPWRDIQYF. CDR3 coding DNA: TGCAGTGCCCCGTGGCGGGACATTCAGTACTTC.

Concerning this clonotype: At one end, the junction sequence differs from germline, possibly due to a read error. This chain uses TRBV19 with TRBJ2-3; no definite D call. The CDR3 has 16 amino acids. Germline V lookup: CDR1 LNHDA, CDR2 SQIVND (reference sequence). The DNA of the CDR3 is TGTGTCAGTAGTTCCTCATTAGACCTACGCACAGATACGCAGTATTTT. Its translation: CVSSSSLDLRTDTQYF.

The chain recombines TRBV10-3 with TRBJ1-5; 7 bases are a match to TRBD1. Losses at the gene ends were 8 bases for V and 6 bases for J; bases not matched to a gene: 4. This CDR3 has 12 amino acids. Germline assignment: CDR1 ENHRY and CDR2 SYGVKD. The CDR3, as DNA: TGTGCCATCGCGACAGGGAGTCAGCCCCAGCATTTT. Translating gives CAIATGSQPQHF.